Below are 8 T cell receptor beta chains sequenced from a single sample in a study of shared clonotypes between healthy human individuals. Assay used: immunoSEQ multiplex PCR; TCRdb lists only in-frame clones, some missing. The table records roughly 720,000 clones, 80% to 95% of them present only once. Source material: memory CD8+ T cells from PBMCs. Subset defined: CD45RO+ cells pooled with CCR7-negative TemRA cells. The receptor source for this set is a young man in good health. Some clones in this sample may be carry-over from other donors' samples.

This chain links TRBV4-1 with TRBJ2-7; D unresolved. V was shortened by 0 bases and J by 0 bases, with 9 bases between the two germline ends. CDR3 length: 15 residues. Germline CDR1 MGHRA, CDR2 YSYEKL. CDR3 nucleotides: TGCGCCAGCAGCCAAGATCTACCTAACTCCTACGAGCAGTACTTC. Amino acids: CASSQDLPNSYEQYF.

This clone turned up a few times. This chain uses TRBV9 with TRBJ1-4; D perhaps matches TRBD1 (5 bases). CDR3 size: 16 residues. In germline, CDR1 is SGDLS, CDR2 YYNGEE. V was pared by 4 bases and J by 7 bases, with 20 bases between. The CDR3 DNA reads as TGTGCCAGCAGCTTAGGGAGGGGTAGGGGTCGTGAAAAACTGTTTTTT. It is translated as CASSLGRGRGREKLFF.

The chain is built from TRBV11-1 and TRBJ1-1, with D unclear. V was clipped by 3 bases and J by 2 bases, with 16 bases between them. CDR3 size: 16 residues. Germline V gene data show CDR1 as SGHAT and CDR2 as FQDESV (reference sequence). Written as DNA, the CDR3 is TGTGCCAGCAGCTTGATAGTGTGGCAGAGCAACACTGAAGCTTTCTTT. Protein: CASSLIVWQSNTEAFF. The variable domain in full, with the rest retrieved from reference TRBV11-1 and TRBJ1-1, is EAEVAQSPRYKITEKSQAVAFWCDPISGHATLYWYRQILGQGPELLVQFQDESVVDDSQLPKDRFSAERLKGVDSTLKIQPAELGDSAMYLCASSLIVWQSNTEAFFGQGTRLTVV.

V usage is TRBV2 and J usage is TRBJ2-3; no reliable D call. The V gene lost 2 bases and the J gene lost 4 bases, with 16 bases spanning the gap. The germline gives CDR1 SNHLY, CDR2 FYNNEI. The CDR3 consists of 16 residues. Here the CDR3 reads CASSESGGPKADTQYF. For the CDR3, the DNA is TGTGCCAGCAGTGAAAGTGGCGGACCGAAGGCAGATACGCAGTATTTT.

V is TRBV27 and J is TRBJ1-6; perhaps TRBD1 as D (6 bases). Germline CDR1 and CDR2: MNHEY and SMNVEV (reference sequence). V lost 2 bases, J lost 13 bases, and 9 bases lay in between. This CDR3 is built from 12 residues. The CDR3 spells CASSLGGGPLHF. CDR3 nucleotides: TGTGCCAGCAGTTTAGGAGGGGGGCCCCTCCACTTT.

The chain joins TRBV28 to TRBJ2-3; 8 bases map to TRBD1. The junction had 6 bases not matched to a gene; V was cut back by 0 bases and J by 4 bases. Germline CDR1 reads MDHEN; CDR2 reads SYDVKM. CDR3 length equals 16 residues. The CDR3 DNA sequence: TGTGCCAGCAGTTTATGGGGCAGGGGGCTTGCAGATACGCAGTATTTT. Translated, it gives CASSLWGRGLADTQYF. Drawing the rest from reference TRBV28 and TRBJ2-3, the complete variable domain is DVKVTQSSRYLVKRTGEKVFLECVQDMDHENMFWYRQDPGLGLRLIYFSYDVKMKEKGDIPEGYSVSREKKERFSLILESASTNQTSMYLCASSLWGRGLADTQYFGPGTRLTVL.

CDR3 sequence: CSTRGGLNTEAFF. CDR3 coding DNA: TGCAGCACTCGAGGGGGTTTGAACACTGAAGCTTTCTTT. This chain joins TRBV29-1 and TRBJ1-1, with TRBD1 as a possible D gene (6 bases). This CDR3 region has 13 residues. V was cut by 8 bases and J by 0 bases, with 13 bases left in between. CDR1 is SQVTM, CDR2 ANQGSEA, per germline. The full variable domain, completed using reference TRBV29-1 and TRBJ1-1, is SAVISQKPSRDICQRGTSLTIQCQVDSQVTMMFWYRQQPGQSLTLIATANQGSEATYESGFVIDKFPISRPNLTFSTLTVSNMSPEDSSIYLCSTRGGLNTEAFFGQGTRLTVV.

The V call is TRBV6-1, the J call TRBJ1-1, with TRBD1 matching 8 bases. In germline, CDR1 is MNHNS, CDR2 SASEGT. CDR3 length: 13 residues. Unmatched junction bases numbered 10, after V lost 6 bases and J lost 10 bases. The CDR3 DNA reads TGTGCCAGCAGGGGACAGGACTCGAGGCGAGCTTTCTTT. It specifies CASRGQDSRRAFF.